The rows below give T cell receptor beta chains drawn from one sample of a study of Graves' ophthalmopathy and Graves' hyperthyroidism. In TCRdb, the multiplex PCR reads were re-called with MiXCR into one record per CDR3 protein. The data hold some 360,000 distinct CDR3 sequences, with 17% observed a single time. The specimen was peripheral blood. Receptors originate from an adult woman with stable Graves' hyperthyroidism. Each CDR3 is given with its conserved first and last residue. A D gene is named only where the DNA matches it firmly. Some rows mark clone size as missing; the rest say once, few, many or name a class of expanded clone.

v_call,d_call,j_call,clone_size,cdr3_aa,cdr3_nt
TRBV4-3,NA,TRBJ1-2,NA,CASSHDYPYGYTF,TGCGCCAGCAGCCACGATTACCCCTATGGCTACACCTTC
TRBV11-2,TRBD2,TRBJ2-7,many,CASSLKRTSGILYEQYF,TGTGCCAGCAGCTTAAAGCGGACTAGCGGGATCCTCTACGAGCAGTACTTC
TRBV6-2/TRBV6-3,TRBD1,TRBJ1-1,NA,CASSPGWDRKMGSEAFF,TGTGCCAGCAGTCCCGGGTGGGACAGGAAAATGGGTTCTGAAGCTTTCTTT
TRBV20-1,NA,TRBJ1-6,many,CSARAAGKSYNSPLHF,TGCAGTGCTAGAGCCGCAGGGAAGAGCTATAATTCACCCCTCCACTTT
TRBV7-8,NA,TRBJ2-7,many,CASSLDPLRYEQYF,TGTGCCAGCAGCTTAGACCCCCTGCGCTACGAGCAGTACTTC
TRBV12-3/TRBV12-4,TRBD2,TRBJ2-2,many,CASSPSGNTGELFF,TGTGCCAGCAGTCCTAGCGGAAACACCGGGGAGCTGTTTTTT
TRBV7-6,NA,TRBJ2-5,many,CASSGWGGQAETQYF,TGTGCCAGCAGCGGATGGGGGGGCCAAGCGGAGACCCAGTACTTC
TRBV27,TRBD1,TRBJ2-7,many,CASSLKGQGSYEQYF,TGTGCCAGCAGTCTAAAGGGACAGGGCTCCTACGAGCAGTACTTC
TRBV25-1,NA,TRBJ1-2,many,CASSDLRHGYTF,TGTGCCAGCAGTGATTTGAGACATGGCTACACCTTC
TRBV20-1,NA,TRBJ1-6,many,CSARDVLQGTHNSPLHF,TGCAGTGCTAGAGATGTTTTGCAGGGGACCCATAATTCACCCCTCCACTTT
TRBV10-3,NA,TRBJ2-7,many,CAINDRRGYEQYF,TGTGCCATCAATGACAGGAGGGGGTACGAGCAGTACTTC
TRBV20-1,TRBD1,TRBJ1-6,many,CSARGLGQYNSPLHF,TGCAGTGCTAGAGGCTTGGGACAGTATAATTCACCCCTCCACTTT
TRBV4-1,TRBD1,TRBJ1-1,NA,CASSQDQVTGVTEAFF,TGCGCCAGCAGCCAAGATCAGGTGACAGGGGTGACTGAAGCTTTCTTT
TRBV4-1,NA,TRBJ2-7,NA,CASSQGRSEQYF,TGCGCCAGCAGCCAAGGAAGGAGCGAGCAGTACTTC
TRBV15,TRBD2,TRBJ2-7,many,CATSPPGRGSPVSYEQYF,TGTGCCACCTCTCCCCCCGGGAGGGGTTCGCCGGTTTCCTACGAGCAGTACTTC
TRBV6-1,TRBD1,TRBJ2-2,many,CASRPPGQGTGELFF,TGTGCCAGCAGACCACCGGGACAGGGGACCGGGGAGCTGTTTTTT
TRBV6-2/TRBV6-3,NA,TRBJ2-2,many,CASSFRKNTGELFF,TGTGCCAGCAGTTTCCGGAAGAACACCGGGGAGCTGTTTTTT
TRBV7-8,NA,TRBJ2-7,many,CASSRRGQELYEQYF,TGTGCCAGCAGCCGCCGAGGACAAGAGTTATACGAGCAGTACTTC
TRBV7-9,TRBD2,TRBJ2-5,many,CASSRGSLETQYF,TGTGCCAGCAGCCGCGGGAGCTTGGAGACCCAGTACTTC
TRBV5-1,TRBD1,TRBJ1-1,many,CASSLFGQGLNTEAFF,TGCGCCAGCAGCTTGTTTGGACAGGGGCTTAACACTGAAGCTTTCTTT
TRBV5-1,NA,TRBJ2-7,NA,CASSLEWDTHPPLGEQYF,TGCGCCAGCAGCTTGGAATGGGACACCCACCCCCCTTTAGGAGAGCAGTACTTC
TRBV6-2/TRBV6-3,NA,TRBJ1-2,many,CASSTRTANYGYTF,TGTGCCAGCAGCACCCGGACAGCTAACTATGGCTACACCTTC
TRBV5-1,TRBD2,TRBJ2-7,many,CASSPGTSGSTEQYF,TGCGCCAGCAGCCCTGGGACTAGCGGGAGCACCGAGCAGTACTTC
TRBV30,TRBD1,TRBJ1-2,many,CAWSVRTGGDYGYTF,TGTGCCTGGAGTGTCAGGACAGGGGGTGACTATGGCTACACCTTC
TRBV29-1,NA,TRBJ2-4,many,CSVEEETGAKNIKYF,TGCAGCGTCGAAGAGGAGACCGGGGCCAAAAACATTAAGTACTTC
TRBV5-5,NA,TRBJ1-6,many,CASSVGSHNSPLHF,TGTGCCAGCAGCGTAGGGAGCCATAATTCACCCCTCCACTTT
TRBV25-1,NA,TRBJ1-1,NA,CAGSDWGRQNTEAFF,TGTGCCGGCAGTGATTGGGGACGGCAGAACACTGAAGCTTTCTTT
TRBV24-1,TRBD1,TRBJ2-7,many,CATSGGTGESHEQYF,TGTGCCACCAGTGGCGGGACAGGGGAATCCCACGAGCAGTACTTC
TRBV7-8,NA,TRBJ2-7,many,CASSLGTSTYEQYF,TGTGCCAGCAGCTTGGGGACGTCGACCTACGAGCAGTACTTC
TRBV29-1,NA,TRBJ1-1,few,CSVQGFLNTEAFF,TGCAGCGTTCAGGGGTTCCTGAACACTGAAGCTTTCTTT
TRBV6-5,NA,TRBJ1-2,NA,CASSSLHQGKSGYTF,TGTGCCAGCAGTTCCCTCCACCAGGGCAAATCCGGCTACACCTTC
TRBV6-1,TRBD1,TRBJ2-2,many,CASSFTGGATGELFF,TGTGCCAGCAGCTTCACAGGGGGCGCCACCGGGGAGCTGTTTTTT
TRBV19,TRBD1,TRBJ1-1,many,CASRIRGVGTEAFF,TGTGCCAGTAGAATCAGGGGGGTAGGCACTGAAGCTTTCTTT
TRBV6-5,TRBD1,TRBJ2-7,many,CASSSPDRVGYEQYF,TGTGCCAGCAGTTCCCCGGACAGGGTCGGCTACGAGCAGTACTTC
TRBV4-3,NA,TRBJ2-7,NA,CASSQDRTPVDYEQYF,TGCGCCAGCAGCCAAGATAGGACACCGGTGGACTACGAGCAGTACTTC
TRBV6-1,TRBD2,TRBJ2-7,many,CASSGTSGRAFYEQYF,TGTGCCAGCAGTGGGACTAGCGGGAGGGCCTTTTACGAGCAGTACTTC
TRBV28,NA,TRBJ1-5,many,CASSRRVYQPQHF,TGTGCCAGCAGTCGGCGCGTTTATCAGCCCCAGCATTTT
TRBV13,NA,TRBJ1-1,many,CASSPYETRAFF,TGTGCCAGCAGCCCTTATGAGACAAGAGCTTTCTTT
TRBV20-1,TRBD1,TRBJ2-4,few,CSARDGEGGPTGIQYF,TGCAGTGCTAGAGATGGTGAAGGGGGCCCGACTGGCATTCAGTACTTC
TRBV15,NA,TRBJ1-3,many,CATSRDGGFGNTIYF,TGTGCCACCAGCAGAGACGGGGGATTTGGAAACACCATATATTTT
TRBV20-1,TRBD2,TRBJ2-7,many,CSARNWDGRRTYEQYF,TGCAGTGCTAGAAATTGGGACGGGAGGCGGACCTACGAGCAGTACTTC
TRBV4-2,NA,TRBJ1-5,many,CASSQDRRNNQPQHF,TGTGCCAGCAGCCAAGATCGACGGAACAATCAGCCCCAGCATTTT
TRBV3-1,TRBD2,TRBJ2-5,many,CASSQSRTSGKETQYF,TGTGCCAGCAGCCAATCACGGACTAGCGGGAAGGAGACCCAGTACTTC
TRBV27,NA,TRBJ1-5,many,CASSFGSYSNQPQHF,TGTGCCAGCAGTTTCGGCAGTTATAGCAATCAGCCCCAGCATTTT
TRBV6-1,NA,TRBJ2-2,NA,CASSEALQLFSGELFF,TGTGCCAGCAGTGAAGCGCTTCAGTTATTCTCCGGGGAGCTGTTTTTT
TRBV6-1,NA,TRBJ1-5,many,CASNKGGSPRQPQHF,TGTGCCAGCAATAAGGGAGGGAGCCCCCGTCAGCCCCAGCATTTT
TRBV4-2,TRBD2,TRBJ2-4,many,CASSQEGTSGGNIQYF,TGTGCCAGCAGCCAAGAAGGCACTAGCGGGGGGAACATTCAGTACTTC
TRBV6-2/TRBV6-3,NA,TRBJ2-6,many,CASKLRGFSGANVLTF,TGTGCCAGCAAACTTCGCGGCTTCTCTGGGGCCAACGTCCTGACTTTC
TRBV2,TRBD1,TRBJ2-7,many,CASSESPPRQGSGEQYF,TGTGCCAGCAGTGAATCACCGCCGAGACAGGGCTCGGGGGAGCAGTACTTC
TRBV10-3,NA,TRBJ1-1,many,CAISESSGRLNTEAFF,TGTGCCATCAGTGAGTCGAGCGGCAGGCTGAACACTGAAGCTTTCTTT
TRBV24-1,TRBD1,TRBJ2-2,many,CATSDPRQGGTGELFF,TGTGCCACCAGTGACCCAAGACAGGGCGGCACCGGGGAGCTGTTTTTT
TRBV12-3/TRBV12-4,NA,TRBJ2-7,many,CASSPGARSYEQYF,TGTGCCAGCAGTCCCGGGGCGAGATCCTACGAGCAGTACTTC
TRBV6-5,TRBD1,TRBJ2-6,many,CASSGRTGWVAGANVLTF,TGTGCCAGCAGCGGTCGGACAGGGTGGGTAGCTGGGGCCAACGTCCTGACTTTC
TRBV28,TRBD1,TRBJ1-6,many,CASSLRDRVSYNSPLHF,TGTGCCAGCAGTTTAAGGGACAGGGTATCCTATAATTCACCCCTCCACTTT
TRBV6-1,NA,TRBJ2-7,NA,CASRPPGRSREQYF,TGTGCCAGCAGACCCCCGGGCCGTAGCCGCGAGCAGTACTTC
TRBV20-1,NA,TRBJ2-5,many,CSALLVEETQYF,TGCAGTGCTCTCCTGGTGGAGGAGACCCAGTACTTC
TRBV9,TRBD2,TRBJ2-7,many,CASSAGGGTAGKGYEQYF,TGTGCCAGCAGCGCAGGCGGGGGGACGGCAGGGAAGGGATACGAGCAGTACTTC
TRBV19,NA,TRBJ1-2,many,CATLNANYGYTF,TGTGCCACCCTCAACGCTAACTATGGCTACACCTTC